The next 19 T cell receptor beta chains were all read from a single sample in a study of blood T cell repertoires in COVID-19. Generated by immunoSEQ multiplex PCR, the TCRdb table keeps only in-frame clones and is missing some. The sample yields fewer than 200,000 clones, roughly 85% seen once. The sample comprised peripheral blood. These receptors were taken from a middle-aged man with active or convalescent COVID-19.

The V and J genes are TRBV29-1 and TRBJ2-3, with TRBD1 matching over 8 bases. CDR1 is SQVTM, CDR2 ANQGSEA, per germline. The CDR3 loop spans 14 amino acids. With V trimmed by 6 bases and J by 2 bases, 7 bases remained unmatched. CDR3 region: CSVVGQGFTDTQYF. The CDR3 DNA reads TGCAGCGTAGTAGGACAGGGATTCACAGATACGCAGTATTTT.

The chain uses TRBV18 and TRBJ2-3; 10 nucleotides match TRBD2. The CDR3 extends over 17 amino acids. The germline V gene has CDR1 KGHSH and CDR2 LQKENI. Germline trimming cut 3 bases from V and 2 bases from J; bases unmatched to any gene: 8. The CDR3 bases are TGTGCCAGCTCACCGCGACTAGCGGGCGACGTCACAGATACGCAGTATTTT. It encodes CASSPRLAGDVTDTQYF.

This chain links TRBV11-1 with TRBJ1-3, with a weak D call TRBD1 (5 bases). Germline values: CDR1 SGHAT, CDR2 FQDESV (reference sequence). The CDR3 totals 16 residues. Trimming removed 4 bases at V and 0 bases at J, with 13 bases between. As DNA, the CDR3 is TGTGCCAGCAGCTCCTCGACAGCGCACTCTGGAAACACCATATATTTT. Its translation is CASSSSTAHSGNTIYF.

This chain joins TRBV6-5 and TRBJ1-3, with 7 bases matching TRBD1. Germline-derived CDR1 and CDR2 are MNHEY and SVGAGI. This CDR3 has 14 amino acids. Trimming at V came to 4 bases and at J to 3 bases, leaving 3 bases not matched to a gene. The CDR3 region is CASSFDRDGNTIYF. CDR3 in DNA: TGTGCCAGCAGTTTTGACAGGGATGGAAACACCATATATTTT.

This chain links TRBV24-1 with TRBJ1-2, with D possibly matching TRBD1 (5 bases). Trimming stripped 0 bases from V and 7 bases from J, with 8 bases between. CDR3 size: 13 residues. CDR1 and CDR2 from the germline V gene are KGHDR and SFDVKD. The DNA of the CDR3 is TGTGCCACCAGTGATTTGTTAGGGGCTGGCTACACCTTC. As protein: CATSDLLGAGYTF.

This chain uses TRBV5-5 with TRBJ1-5, with unresolved D. V was clipped by 0 bases and J by 1 base, with 8 bases between them. CDR1 and CDR2 (germline): SGHKS, YYEKEE (reference sequence). The CDR3 consists of 15 residues. Written as DNA, the CDR3 is TGTGCCAGCAGCTTGGAGGGAGGGAGCAATCAGCCCCAGCATTTT. It encodes CASSLEGGSNQPQHF. The full variable domain, completed using reference TRBV5-5 and TRBJ1-5, is DAGVTQSPTHLIKTRGQQVTLRCSPISGHKSVSWYQQVLGQGPQFIFQYYEKEERGRGNFPDRFSARQFPNYSSELNVNALLLGDSALYLCASSLEGGSNQPQHFGDGTRLSIL.

This chain uses TRBV20-1 with TRBJ2-3; the match to TRBD2 covers 12 bases. Germline loops: CDR1 DFQATT, CDR2 SNEGSKA (reference sequence). V shed 3 bases, J shed 1 base, and the junction held 14 bases outside the gene matches. CDR3 length equals 19 residues. CDR3 sequence reads: CSASVIRLAGGGGTDTQYF. In DNA, the CDR3 is TGCAGTGCTAGTGTAATAAGGCTAGCGGGAGGGGGGGGCACAGATACGCAGTATTTT.

The chain is built from TRBV7-3 and TRBJ2-1; TRBD2 matches 9 bases. Per germline, CDR1 SGHTA and CDR2 FQGTGA. This CDR3 is 15 amino acids long. Trimming took 6 bases from V and 6 from J; bases not matched to a gene: 9. The CDR3 spells CASSRRREGFNEQFF. For the CDR3, the DNA is TGTGCCAGCAGTCGGAGGCGGGAGGGCTTCAATGAGCAGTTCTTC.

The chain couples TRBV1 to TRBJ2-1; TRBD1 is the table's D call, not checked against the DNA. TRBV1 is termed a pseudogene. The CDR3 runs to 12 residues. The CDR3 nucleotides are TGCACCGCGGGACAGGGGTGGAATGAGCAGTTCTTC. It encodes CTAGQGWNEQFF.

The chain combines TRBV3-1 (or the pseudogene TRBV3-2) with TRBJ2-5; 13 nucleotides agree with TRBD2. This CDR3 is 16 amino acids long. J lost 4 bases, V lost 1 base, and 3 bases had no gene match. CDR1 is LGHDT and CDR2 is YNNKEL in the germline V gene (reference sequence). The CDR3 is CASSQAGLAGSETQYF. CDR3 nucleotide sequence: TGTGCCAGCAGCCAAGCGGGACTAGCGGGATCAGAGACCCAGTACTTC.

V is TRBV2 and J is TRBJ2-7; 8 bases align to TRBD1. Looked up from germline, CDR1 is SNHLY and CDR2 is FYNNEI. The CDR3 has 14 amino acids. Germline trimming cut 6 bases from V and 1 base from J; bases unmatched to any gene: 5. CDR3 loop: CASRTGTGSYEQYF. CDR3 coding DNA: TGTGCCAGCAGGACCGGGACAGGTTCCTACGAGCAGTACTTC.

In the case of this clone: The junction does not match germline at one end; this may be a read error. The chain couples TRBV20-1 to TRBJ2-1; D is undetermined. The V gene's germline CDR1 is DFQATT and CDR2 SNEGSKA (reference sequence). The CDR3 consists of 11 residues. CDR3 coding DNA: TGCAGTGCTAGATCCTTCAATGAGCAGTTCTTC. It codes for CSARSFNEQFF.

J is TRBJ2-5 and V is TRBV2, with a tentative D call TRBD1 (5 bases). Trimming pared 5 bases from V and 2 bases from J, leaving 9 bases between. This CDR3 has 13 residues. In germline, CDR1 is SNHLY, CDR2 FYNNEI. The CDR3 nucleotides are TGTGCCAGCAGTTCGGACAAACAAGAGACCCAGTACTTC. Amino acid sequence: CASSSDKQETQYF.

J is TRBJ1-5 and V is TRBV28; unclear D gene. This CDR3 is built from 12 residues. Germline V gene data show CDR1 as MDHEN and CDR2 as SYDVKM. With 6 bases removed from V and 4 bases from J, the gap between germline ends came to 7 bases. The CDR3 DNA follows: TGTGCCAGCAGCCTATTTAATCAGCCCCAGCATTTT. Translated, it gives CASSLFNQPQHF.

This chain links TRBV5-1 with TRBJ2-3; TRBD2 aligns across 7 bases. Germline loops: CDR1 SGHRS, CDR2 YFSETQ. The CDR3 loop spans 16 amino acids. V lost 0 bases to trimming and J lost 4 bases; unmatched junction nucleotides: 8. Here the CDR3 DNA reads TGCGCCAGCAGCTTGGCCGACTTCACTAGCGCAGATACGCAGTATTTT. Its protein product is CASSLADFTSADTQYF.

The genes are TRBV7-2 and TRBJ2-5, with 9 bases identical to TRBD2. Germline V CDR1 and CDR2: SGHTA, FQGNSA. The CDR3 is made up of 15 amino acids. J gave up 1 base and V 5 bases, and 5 bases lay outside the gene matches. CDR3 nucleotide sequence: TGTGCCAGCAGCCGCGCGCGGGGGGGCCAAGAGACCCAGTACTTC. It encodes CASSRARGGQETQYF.

This clone was recorded only once. The rearrangement joins TRBV3-1 (or the pseudogene TRBV3-2) to TRBJ1-6; D call uncertain. The V and J ends lost 2 bases and 8 bases respectively, with 10 bases between them. This CDR3 spans 14 amino acids. Germline CDR1 and CDR2: LGHDT and YNNKEL (reference sequence). CDR3: CASSQTVGDSPLHF. The CDR3 nucleotides are TGTGCCAGCAGCCAAACCGTCGGGGATTCACCCCTCCACTTT.

The chain is built from TRBV4-1 and TRBJ1-2, with D possibly being TRBD1 (6 bases). Germline V gives CDR1 MGHRA, CDR2 YSYEKL. The CDR3 runs to 12 residues. Trimming took 5 bases from V and 4 from J, leaving 8 bases between them. Written as DNA, the CDR3 is TGCGCCAGCAGCGGACAGCTCTATGGCTACACCTTC. This sequence encodes CASSGQLYGYTF.

The chain recombines TRBV5-6 with TRBJ1-5, with TRBD1 as a possible D gene (6 bases). V lost 4 bases and J lost 0, with 20 bases in between. CDR1 and CDR2 (germline): SGHDT, YYEEEE. This CDR3 contains 18 residues. CDR3 sequence reads: CASSAQGLDLYSNQPQHF. DNA for the CDR3: TGTGCCAGCAGCGCACAGGGATTAGATCTTTATAGCAATCAGCCCCAGCATTTT. Using reference TRBV5-6 and TRBJ1-5 for the parts outside the CDR3, the full variable domain is DAGVTQSPTHLIKTRGQQVTLRCSPKSGHDTVSWYQQALGQGPQFIFQYYEEEERQRGNFPDRFSGHQFPNYSSELNVNALLLGDSALYLCASSAQGLDLYSNQPQHFGDGTRLSIL.